The 17 T cell receptor beta chains below were found in one sample sequenced in a study of early T cells in non-severe SARS-CoV-2 infection. TCRdb redid the calling of the 5' RACE reads with MiXCR, one entry per CDR3 protein. The profile shows over 30,000 distinct CDR3 sequences, roughly 7.1% of them singletons. The sample in question was whole blood, obtained at baseline. These receptors originate from an adult who was a healthcare worker with PCR-confirmed SARS-CoV-2 infection or an uninfected control (not recorded which).

There are many counts of this clonotype. The rearrangement joins TRBV20-1 to TRBJ1-2; D ambiguous. Germline loops: CDR1 DFQATT, CDR2 SNEGSKA (reference sequence). This CDR3 spans 12 amino acids. With 6 bases removed from V and 0 bases from J, the gap between germline ends came to 8 bases. The DNA of the CDR3 is TGCAGTGCCCCGAGGTCTAACTATGGCTACACCTTC. This gives the protein CSAPRSNYGYTF.

This clonotype was observed at least ten times. The chain is built from TRBV27 and TRBJ2-3; a weak D match, TRBD2 (6 bases). In germline, CDR1 is MNHEY, CDR2 SMNVEV (reference sequence). CDR3 length: 16 amino acids. With 0 bases removed from V and 0 bases from J, the gap between germline ends came to 10 bases. CDR3 sequence: CASSLSLATSTDTQYF. Here the CDR3 DNA reads TGTGCCAGCAGTTTATCCCTAGCGACTAGCACAGATACGCAGTATTTT.

This clonotype was picked up many times. This chain uses TRBV9 with TRBJ2-7; the D gene is possibly TRBD2 (5 bases). The germline CDR1 and CDR2 sequences are SGDLS and YYNGEE. This CDR3 has 15 residues. With 1 base removed from V and 6 bases from J, the gap between germline ends came to 17 bases. For the CDR3, the DNA is TGTGCCAGCAGCGTATCCCCGGGAAGCGCGTCCGAGCAGTACTTC. Residues: CASSVSPGSASEQYF.

This clonotype was found many times. The CDR3 nucleotides read TGTGCCAGCAGCGCCAGACTGGGAAGCACAGATACGCAGTATTTT. Translated: CASSARLGSTDTQYF. The chain links TRBV7-9 to TRBJ2-3; D uncertain. V gave up 5 bases and J gave up 0 bases, with 12 bases separating them. The CDR3 has 15 amino acids. CDR1 is SEHNR, CDR2 FQNEAQ, per germline (reference sequence). Looking up the rest from reference TRBV7-9 and TRBJ2-3 gives the full variable domain: DTGVSQNPRHKITKRGQNVTFRCDPISEHNRLYWYRQTLGQGPEFLTYFQNEAQLEKSRLLSDRFSAERPKGSFSTLEIQRTEQGDSAMYLCASSARLGSTDTQYFGPGTRLTVL.

This clonotype was counted ten times or more. This chain uses TRBV4-1 with TRBJ2-2, with D maybe TRBD2 (6 bases). V was pared by 1 base and J by 2 bases, with 14 bases between. The CDR3 spans 17 residues. Germline V lookup: CDR1 MGHRA, CDR2 YSYEKL. The CDR3 sequence: CASSQGGLRGNTGELFF. In DNA, the CDR3 is TGCGCCAGCAGCCAAGGAGGGCTGCGGGGTAACACCGGGGAGCTGTTTTTT.

This clonotype was seen ten or more times. The chain is built from TRBV29-1 and TRBJ1-2; D is ambiguous. The CDR3 has 11 amino acids. Germline lookup yields CDR1 SQVTM and CDR2 ANQGSEA. Trimming stripped 4 bases from V and 4 bases from J, with 7 bases between. CDR3 DNA: TGCAGCGTTGCGCTTCTCTATGGCTACACCTTC. This sequence encodes CSVALLYGYTF.

This clonotype was recorded at least ten times. The chain recombines TRBV4-3 with TRBJ2-3; D is perhaps TRBD2 (6 bases). Trimming cost V 0 bases and J 5 bases, with 15 bases left between them. CDR3 length equals 16 residues. The V gene's germline CDR1 is LGHNA and CDR2 YSLEER. Written as DNA, the CDR3 is TGCGCCAGCAGCCAAGATGGGCGGGGTATGATAGATACGCAGTATTTT. It encodes CASSQDGRGMIDTQYF.

This clonotype has ten or more counts. V and J are TRBV28 and TRBJ2-7, with D tentatively TRBD2 (5 bases). The CDR3 sequence is 13 residues long. Germline CDR1 MDHEN, CDR2 SYDVKM. V was clipped by 3 bases and J by 5 bases, with 11 bases between them. This CDR3 is CASSLLAGNEQYF. As DNA, the CDR3 is TGTGCCAGCAGTTTGTTGGCCGGGAACGAGCAGTACTTC.

There are many counts of this clonotype. The chain recombines TRBV18 with TRBJ1-5; tentative D call: TRBD1 (6 bases). The CDR3 contains 15 residues. V was shortened by 5 bases and J by 2 bases, with 13 bases between the two germline ends. Per the germline V gene, CDR1 is KGHSH and CDR2 is LQKENI. This CDR3 is CASSAQGNGNQPQHF. CDR3 coding DNA: TGTGCCAGCTCAGCCCAGGGGAATGGCAATCAGCCCCAGCATTTT.

The sample holds many counts of this clonotype. This chain uses TRBV2 with TRBJ2-2; no firm D call. With 0 bases removed from V and 0 bases from J, the gap between germline ends came to 2 bases. Germline V gene sequence: CDR1 SNHLY, CDR2 FYNNEI. This CDR3 is 14 amino acids long. CDR3 amino acids: CASSEATNTGELFF. The CDR3 DNA follows: TGTGCCAGCAGTGAAGCAACGAACACCGGGGAGCTGTTTTTT. The full variable domain, rest sourced from reference TRBV2 and TRBJ2-2, is EPEVTQTPSHQVTQMGQEVILRCVPISNHLYFYWYRQILGQKVEFLVSFYNNEISEKSEIFDDQFSVERPDGSNFTLKIRSTKLEDSAMYFCASSEATNTGELFFGEGSRLTVL.

This clonotype was seen at least ten times. The CDR3 reads CSARGLAGTNEQFF. The CDR3 nucleotides read TGCAGTGCTAGAGGACTAGCGGGGACCAATGAGCAGTTCTTC. The chain is built from TRBV20-1 and TRBJ2-1, with 11 bases fitting TRBD2. Germline values: CDR1 DFQATT, CDR2 SNEGSKA (reference sequence). The CDR3 has 14 amino acids. Unmatched junction bases numbered 2, after V lost 1 base and J lost 6 bases.

This clonotype was detected many times. CDR3 sequence: CASSLGQVNYNEQFF. The CDR3 nucleotides are TGTGCCAGCAGCTTAGGACAGGTCAACTACAATGAGCAGTTCTTC. J is TRBJ2-1 and V is TRBV7-9; D is perhaps TRBD1 (6 bases). Per germline, CDR1 SEHNR and CDR2 FQNEAQ (reference sequence). V was cut by 1 base and J by 3 bases, with 10 bases left in between. The CDR3 is 15 residues long.

This clonotype has ten or more counts. The genes are TRBV18 and TRBJ2-5; D gene unclear. Per the germline V gene, CDR1 is KGHSH and CDR2 is LQKENI. CDR3 size: 15 residues. V dropped 2 bases and J dropped 5 bases, with 15 bases sitting between them. As DNA, the CDR3 is TGTGCCAGCTCACCAGTGGCAGGAAGGACGGAGACCCAGTACTTC. Protein: CASSPVAGRTETQYF.

In this sample, this clonotype turned up many times. This chain joins TRBV18 and TRBJ2-3, with D perhaps given as TRBD1 or TRBD2 (5 bases each). The V end was cut by 4 bases, the J end by 5 bases, with 10 bases between. From germline, CDR1 is KGHSH and CDR2 LQKENI. This CDR3 has 13 residues. CDR3 in amino acids: CASSLRDGDTQYF. CDR3 sequence (DNA): TGTGCCAGCTCACTCCGGGACGGAGATACGCAGTATTTT.

The J gene is TRBJ2-1, the V gene TRBV24-1; D ambiguous. Between the trimmed V and J ends, which lost 5 bases and 8 bases, there was a span of 6 bases. Germline assignment: CDR1 KGHDR and CDR2 SFDVKD. The CDR3 sequence is 11 residues long. The CDR3 is CATSVSDEQFF. The CDR3 nucleotides are TGTGCCACCAGTGTTTCGGATGAGCAGTTCTTC.

This clonotype was seen at least ten times. The V call is TRBV3-1, the J call TRBJ2-1; D is possibly TRBD2 (6 bases). V lost 0 bases and J 5 bases, leaving 14 bases between the germline ends. There are 16 residues in the CDR3. The V gene's germline CDR1 is LGHDT and CDR2 YNNKEL (reference sequence). In DNA form, the CDR3 reads TGTGCCAGCAGCCAAGATGAAGGTAGCGGCGACAATGAGCAGTTCTTC. Translating it yields CASSQDEGSGDNEQFF.

This clonotype turned up a few times. V is TRBV12-3 or TRBV12-4 and J is TRBJ1-5; 9 bases map to TRBD1. The trim removed 5 bases at V and 7 bases at J, leaving 6 bases unmatched. The CDR3 covers 14 residues. The CDR3 is CASSQQGASQPQHF. The CDR3 DNA reads TGTGCCAGCAGTCAACAGGGGGCAAGCCAGCCCCAGCATTTT.